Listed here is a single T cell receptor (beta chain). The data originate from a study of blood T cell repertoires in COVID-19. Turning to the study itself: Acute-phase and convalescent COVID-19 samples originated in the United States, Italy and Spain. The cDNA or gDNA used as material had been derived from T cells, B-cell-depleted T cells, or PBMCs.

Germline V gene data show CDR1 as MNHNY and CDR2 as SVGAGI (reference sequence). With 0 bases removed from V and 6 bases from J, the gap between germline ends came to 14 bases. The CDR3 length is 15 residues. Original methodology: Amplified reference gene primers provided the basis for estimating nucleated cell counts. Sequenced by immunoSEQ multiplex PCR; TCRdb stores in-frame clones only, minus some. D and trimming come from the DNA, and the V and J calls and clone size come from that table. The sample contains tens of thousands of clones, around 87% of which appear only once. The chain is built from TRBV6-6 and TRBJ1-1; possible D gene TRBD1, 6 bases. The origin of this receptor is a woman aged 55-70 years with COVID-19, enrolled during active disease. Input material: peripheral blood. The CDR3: CASSYSPRGGAEAFF. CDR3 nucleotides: TGTGCCAGCAGTTACTCGCCCCGCGGGGGCGCTGAAGCTTTCTTT.